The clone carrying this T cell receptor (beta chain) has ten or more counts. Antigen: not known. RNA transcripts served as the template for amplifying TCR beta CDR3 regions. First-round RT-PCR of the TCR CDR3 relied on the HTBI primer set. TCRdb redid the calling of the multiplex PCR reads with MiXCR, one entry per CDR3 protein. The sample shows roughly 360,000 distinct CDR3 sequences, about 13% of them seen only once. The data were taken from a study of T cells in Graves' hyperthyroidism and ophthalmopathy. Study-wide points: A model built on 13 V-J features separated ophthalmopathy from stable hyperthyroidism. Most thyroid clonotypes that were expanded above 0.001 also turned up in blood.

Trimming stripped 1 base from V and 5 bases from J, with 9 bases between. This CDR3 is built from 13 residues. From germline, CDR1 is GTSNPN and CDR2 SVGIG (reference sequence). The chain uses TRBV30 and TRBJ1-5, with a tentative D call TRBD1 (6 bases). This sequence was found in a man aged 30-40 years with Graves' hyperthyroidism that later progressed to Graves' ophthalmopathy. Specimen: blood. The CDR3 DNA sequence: TGTGCCTGGAGTGGACAGGTAGATCAGCCCCAGCATTTT. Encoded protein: CAWSGQVDQPQHF.